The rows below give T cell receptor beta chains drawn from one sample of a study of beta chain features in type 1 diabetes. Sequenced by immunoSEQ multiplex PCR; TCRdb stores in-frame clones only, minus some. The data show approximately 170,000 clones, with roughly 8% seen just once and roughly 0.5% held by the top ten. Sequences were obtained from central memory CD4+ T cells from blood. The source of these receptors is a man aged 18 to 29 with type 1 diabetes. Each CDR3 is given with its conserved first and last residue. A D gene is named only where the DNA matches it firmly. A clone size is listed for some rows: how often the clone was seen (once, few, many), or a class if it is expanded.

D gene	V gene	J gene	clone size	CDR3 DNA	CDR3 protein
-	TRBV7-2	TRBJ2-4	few	TGTGCCAGCAGCCCCCGGGGGTCCGCAGACATTCAGTACTTC	CASSPRGSADIQYF
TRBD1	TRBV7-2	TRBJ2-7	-	TGTGCCAGCAGCCCGAGACAGGGGCCCTACGAGCAGTACTTC	CASSPRQGPYEQYF
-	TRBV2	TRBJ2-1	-	TGTGCCAGCAGTGGACAGCCCAATGAGCAGTTCTTC	CASSGQPNEQFF
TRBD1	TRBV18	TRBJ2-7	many	TGTGCCAGCTCACCGGACAGGATCGAGCAGTACTTC	CASSPDRIEQYF
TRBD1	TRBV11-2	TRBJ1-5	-	TGTGCCAGCAGCTTAGCGGACAGGGGGCAGCCCCAGCATTTT	CASSLADRGQPQHF
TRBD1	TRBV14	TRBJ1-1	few	TGTGCCAGCAGCCACGGAGGAAGGGACAGGGGGACTGAAGCTTTCTTT	CASSHGGRDRGTEAFF
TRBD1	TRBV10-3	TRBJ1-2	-	TGTGCCATCGGCGACCCGGGACAGCTATATGGCTACACCTTC	CAIGDPGQLYGYTF
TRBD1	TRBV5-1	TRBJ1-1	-	TGCGCCAGCAGCTTACAGGGGGCGTCGAACACTGAAGCTTTCTTT	CASSLQGASNTEAFF
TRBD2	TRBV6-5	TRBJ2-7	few	TGTGCCAGCAGTTCGAGGGCGCGGACGGGGGGGCTCGAGCAGTACTTC	CASSSRARTGGLEQYF
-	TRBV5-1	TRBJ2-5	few	TGCGCCAGCAGCTTGGGGGCGACAGGTGAGAAGACCCAGTACTTC	CASSLGATGEKTQYF
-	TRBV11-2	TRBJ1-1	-	TGTGCCAGCAGCCTGGTCGGGGGGAACACTGAAGCTTTCTTT	CASSLVGGNTEAFF
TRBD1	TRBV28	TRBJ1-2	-	TGTGCCAGCAGTTTAGCCTCTGCAGGGGGTACCTTC	CASSLASAGGTF
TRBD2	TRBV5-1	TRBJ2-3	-	TGCGCCAGCAGCTTGGCCAGTCTAGCGGACACAGATACGCAGTATTTT	CASSLASLADTDTQYF
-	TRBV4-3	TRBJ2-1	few	TGCGCCAGCAGCCAAACGCGGGGTTGGGGACCGCAGTTCTTC	CASSQTRGWGPQFF
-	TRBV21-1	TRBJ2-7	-	TGTGCCAGCAGCCGCACGACAGGGTCGACGTACGAGCAGTACTTC	CASSRTTGSTYEQYF
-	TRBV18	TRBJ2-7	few	TGTGCCAGCTCCCCGGAGACAGGATCGGGCTACGAGCAGTACTTC	CASSPETGSGYEQYF
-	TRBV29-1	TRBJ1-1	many	TGCAGCGGAATCCCGGTTGTAAACACTGAAGCTTTCTTT	CSGIPVVNTEAFF
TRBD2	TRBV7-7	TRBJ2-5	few	TGTGCCAGCAGCTTAGAACTAGCGGGGGGGCCGGGAGAGACCCAGTACTTC	CASSLELAGGPGETQYF
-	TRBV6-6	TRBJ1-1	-	TGTGCCAGCAGTGAGGCGGACAGCACTGAAGCTTTCTTT	CASSEADSTEAFF
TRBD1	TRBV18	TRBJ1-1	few	TGTGCCAGCTCTCCACAGACAGGGAGAAACACTGAAGCTTTCTTT	CASSPQTGRNTEAFF
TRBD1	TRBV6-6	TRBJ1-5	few	TGTGCCAGCAGTTCTACAGGGGGAAATCAGCCCCAGCATTTT	CASSSTGGNQPQHF
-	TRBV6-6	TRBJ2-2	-	TGTGCCAGCAAAACCCGGTCAGGGATGACCGGGGAGCTGTTTTTT	CASKTRSGMTGELFF
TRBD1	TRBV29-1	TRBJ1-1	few	TGCAGCGTTGTCCGGGACAGGGGAACTGAAGCTTTCTTT	CSVVRDRGTEAFF
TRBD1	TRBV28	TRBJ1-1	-	TGTGCCAGCAGACGACCCCCGACAGGGGGCGACACTGAAGCTTTCTTT	CASRRPPTGGDTEAFF
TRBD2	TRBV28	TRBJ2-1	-	TGTGCCAGCAGCTTCCTCCGGACTAGCGGGAGCTATGAGCAGTTCTTC	CASSFLRTSGSYEQFF
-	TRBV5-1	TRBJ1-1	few	TGCGCCAGCAGCTTGGAGTACAGGACTGAAGCTTTCTTT	CASSLEYRTEAFF
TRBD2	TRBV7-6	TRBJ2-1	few	TGTGCCAGCACCGGGGGACTAGCGGGACAATTCGCCTACAATGAGCAGTTCTTC	CASTGGLAGQFAYNEQFF